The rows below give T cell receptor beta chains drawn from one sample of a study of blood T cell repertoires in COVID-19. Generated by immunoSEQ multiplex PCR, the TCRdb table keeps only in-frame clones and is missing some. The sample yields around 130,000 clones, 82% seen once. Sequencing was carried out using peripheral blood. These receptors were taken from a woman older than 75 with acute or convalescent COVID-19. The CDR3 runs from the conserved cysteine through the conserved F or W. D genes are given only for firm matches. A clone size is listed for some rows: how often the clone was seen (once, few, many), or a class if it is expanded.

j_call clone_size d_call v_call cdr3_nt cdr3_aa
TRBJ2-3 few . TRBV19 TGTGCCAGTAGTATAGCCGGCGGGGACACAGATACGCAGTATTTT CASSIAGGDTDTQYF
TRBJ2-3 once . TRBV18 TGTGCCAGCTCACCAAACCAGGGCGCAGCAGATACGCAGTATTTT CASSPNQGAADTQYF
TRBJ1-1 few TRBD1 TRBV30 TGTGCCTGGAGGGGGGACAGGAGGAACACTGAAGCTTTCTTT CAWRGDRRNTEAFF
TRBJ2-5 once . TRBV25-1 TGTGCCAGCAGTGAGCTTAGACATTCGTACCAAGAGACCCAGTACTTC CASSELRHSYQETQYF
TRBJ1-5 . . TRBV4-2 TGTGCCAGCAGCCCGGAGGACAGACGCAATCAGCCCCAGCATTTT CASSPEDRRNQPQHF
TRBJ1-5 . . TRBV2 TGTGCCAGCACCGGAGGATACAATCAGCCCCAGCATTTT CASTGGYNQPQHF
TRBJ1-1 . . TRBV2 TGTGCCAGCACCCCAGTACGTCTGAACACTGAAGCTTTCTTT CASTPVRLNTEAFF
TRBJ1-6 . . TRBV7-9 TGTGCCAGCAGCCTGCGGGACTTTAATTCACCCCTCCACTTT CASSLRDFNSPLHF
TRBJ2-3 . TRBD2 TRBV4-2 TGTGCCAGCAGCCAAGATTCGCGGGGGGGCCGTGATACGCAGTATTTT CASSQDSRGGRDTQYF
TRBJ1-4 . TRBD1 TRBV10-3 TGTGCCATCAGTGCTACCAGACAGGGGGATGAAAAACTGTTTTTT CAISATRQGDEKLFF
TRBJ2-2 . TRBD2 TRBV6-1 TGTGCCAGCAGTGGGGGACTAGCGTATTACACCGGGGAGCTGTTTTTT CASSGGLAYYTGELFF
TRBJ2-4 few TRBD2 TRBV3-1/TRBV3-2 TGTGCCAGCAGCCCCCCAATAGGGAGGGTCGGAAACATTCAGTACTTC CASSPPIGRVGNIQYF
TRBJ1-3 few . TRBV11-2 TGTGCCAGCAGCTCCCCCCGGGGTACTGGAAACACCATATATTTT CASSSPRGTGNTIYF
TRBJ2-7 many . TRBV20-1 TGCAGTGCTAGTGCGGGATCTACCTACGAGCAGTACTTC CSASAGSTYEQYF
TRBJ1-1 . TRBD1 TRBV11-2 TGTGCCAGCAGCCCTCAGGGGGCGAGGGGTACTGAAGCTTTCTTT CASSPQGARGTEAFF
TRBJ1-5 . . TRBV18 TGTGCCAGCTCACCACCCGGAGGGGTCAATCAGCCCCAGCATTTT CASSPPGGVNQPQHF
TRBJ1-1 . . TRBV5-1 TGCGCCAGCAGGACAGGAACAAGTTTGTGGGCTGAAGCTTTCTTT CASRTGTSLWAEAFF
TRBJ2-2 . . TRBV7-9 TGTGCCAGCAGCGCACGTCTGGGGGCTACCGGGGAGCTGTTTTTT CASSARLGATGELFF
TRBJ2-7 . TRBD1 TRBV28 TGTGCCAGCAGTTTACTAGGACCGGGACAGAGCTCCTACGAGCAGTACTTC CASSLLGPGQSSYEQYF
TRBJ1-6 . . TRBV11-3 TGTGCCAGCAGCTTCTCACCGGAGACACCCCTCCACTTT CASSFSPETPLHF
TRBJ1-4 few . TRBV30 TGTGCCTGGAGTGTAAACTATGAAAAACTGTTTTTT CAWSVNYEKLFF
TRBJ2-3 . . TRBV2 TGTGCCAGCAGTGAAATGCCAGGGGATAGCACAGATACGCAGTATTTT CASSEMPGDSTDTQYF
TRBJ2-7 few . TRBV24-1 TGTGCCACCAGTGACCACAGGGCCTACGAGCAGTACTTC CATSDHRAYEQYF
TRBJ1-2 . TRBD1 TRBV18 TGTGCCAGCTCACAACAGGGGAACTATGGCTACACCTTC CASSQQGNYGYTF
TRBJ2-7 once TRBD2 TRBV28 TGTGCCAGCAACCCTAGCGGGACCTCCTACGAGCAGTACTTC CASNPSGTSYEQYF
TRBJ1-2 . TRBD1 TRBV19 TGTGCCAGTAGTATGACAGGGATCCTCAACTATGGCTACACCTTC CASSMTGILNYGYTF
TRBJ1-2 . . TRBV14 TGTGCCAGCAGCCAAGGGTGGGAGTCCCACACCTTC CASSQGWESHTF
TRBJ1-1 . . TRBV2 TGTGCCAGCAGATCCCCGACAGGACGGAACACTGAAGCTTTCTTT CASRSPTGRNTEAFF
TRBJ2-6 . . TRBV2 TGTGCCAGCAGTTCAGGCCCTGGGGCCAACGTCCTGACTTTC CASSSGPGANVLTF
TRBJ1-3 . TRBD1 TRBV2 TGTGCCAGCAGGGGGACAGGGGTTCGCGATAGAAACACCATATATTTT CASRGTGVRDRNTIYF
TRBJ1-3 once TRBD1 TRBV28 TGTGCCAGCAGTTTAATGGGACAGTACTTTCTCTCGGGAAACACCATATATTTT CASSLMGQYFLSGNTIYF
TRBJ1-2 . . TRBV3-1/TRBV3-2 TGTGCCAGCAGCCTGGGACTCGAAGGAGGCTACACCTTC CASSLGLEGGYTF
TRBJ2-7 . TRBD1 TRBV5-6 TGTGCCAGCAGCCGACAGGGGGCGCGCAGCGAGCAGTACTTC CASSRQGARSEQYF
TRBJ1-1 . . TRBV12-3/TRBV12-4 TGTGCCAGCAGTGAGGAAGTGAGGACTGAAGCTTTCTTT CASSEEVRTEAFF
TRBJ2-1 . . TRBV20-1 TGCAGTGCTAGTTTAGGTAGCCATGCCTACAATGAGCAGTTCTTC CSASLGSHAYNEQFF
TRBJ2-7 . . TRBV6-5 TGTGCCAGCATGCGAACCAAAGCCTACGAGCAGTACTTC CASMRTKAYEQYF
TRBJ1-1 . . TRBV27 TGTGCCAGCAGTTTATCGATGTTATTGAGCACTGAAGCTTTCTTT CASSLSMLLSTEAFF
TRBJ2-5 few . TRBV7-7 TGTGCCAGCAGCCGTGACAGAGGACAAGAGACCCAGTACTTC CASSRDRGQETQYF
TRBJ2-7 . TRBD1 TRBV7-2 TGTGCCAGCAGCTTGCGGGGGACAGGGTTCGGCGGGTACGAGCAGTACTTC CASSLRGTGFGGYEQYF
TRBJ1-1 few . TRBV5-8 TGTGCCAGCAGGGGGCGGGGGAACACTGAAGCTTTCTTT CASRGRGNTEAFF
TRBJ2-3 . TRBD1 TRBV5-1 TGCGCCAGCAGCTTGCAGGGCGGGACAGGGGCGGGAGATACGCAGTATTTT CASSLQGGTGAGDTQYF
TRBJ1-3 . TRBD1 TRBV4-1 TGCGCCAGCAGCCACGGGACAGGGAGGGAACACACCATATATTTT CASSHGTGREHTIYF